This T cell receptor (beta chain) was recovered during a study of cytomegalovirus exposure and HLA in healthy donors. Primers included in the PCR were 60 Vbeta and 13 Jbeta primers. Clones were sequenced by immunoSEQ multiplex PCR, and TCRdb holds only the in-frame ones, with some missing. This sample has around 190,000 clones, with roughly 82% found just once. Points from the study as a whole: Fewer N-insertions (relative to the roughly 670-donor mean) were reportedly seen in an Asian-associated ancestry cluster in a later analysis.

Notes on this clone: Antigen unknown.

CDR3 size: 17 residues. Trimming at V came to 3 bases and at J to 4 bases, leaving 9 bases not matched to a gene. Germline-derived CDR1 and CDR2 are SGHAT and FQNNGV. The chain couples TRBV11-2 to TRBJ1-2; 12 positions match TRBD1. The clonotype originates from a woman aged 50 to 60 in good health and CMV-seronegative. The sample consisted of PBMCs. The CDR3 here is CASSFRDRGRLVYGYTF. CDR3 coding DNA: TGTGCCAGCAGCTTCCGGGACAGGGGGCGACTAGTCTATGGCTACACCTTC.